The 29 T cell receptor beta chains below come from one sample, sequenced in a study of response to subunit inactivated influenza vaccine. Each CDR3 protein is one row after TCRdb ran MiXCR on the RT-PCR reads. The sample consists of 600,000 to 850,000 distinct CDR3 sequences, about 14% of them appearing once. Sequences were derived from PBMCs from blood, sampled roughly 15 days before vaccination. Receptors originate from a man aged 45-60 years who received an inactivated influenza vaccine.

This clonotype was counted at least ten times. The junction departs from the called germline gene at one end, perhaps through a read error. CDR3 sequence: CASSLLRGSYEQYF. DNA for the CDR3: TGTGCCAGCAGCTTACTCAGGGGTTCCTACGAGCAGTACTTC. The chain is built from TRBV5-1 and TRBJ2-7, with D possibly TRBD1 on 6 matching bases. Germline CDR1 and CDR2: SGHRS and YFSETQ. The CDR3 extends over 14 amino acids.

This clonotype was detected a few times. The V gene is TRBV20-1, the J gene TRBJ1-5; TRBD1 matches 7 bases. V lost 0 bases to trimming and J lost 1 base; unmatched junction nucleotides: 9. The CDR3 is made up of 17 amino acids. Germline lookup yields CDR1 DFQATT and CDR2 SNEGSKA (reference sequence). The CDR3 is CSARDGARQGSNQPQHF. In DNA form, the CDR3 reads TGCAGTGCTAGAGATGGGGCCAGACAGGGAAGCAATCAGCCCCAGCATTTT.

This rearrangement joins TRBV7-6 to TRBJ2-3; 14 nucleotides match TRBD2. Germline lookup yields CDR1 SGHVS and CDR2 FNYEAQ. There are 19 residues in the CDR3. V lost 6 bases, J lost 2 bases, and 13 bases stayed unmatched. The CDR3 protein is CASRRGLAGGSRNTDTQYF. The CDR3 region has the DNA TGTGCCAGCAGGCGCGGACTAGCGGGGGGCTCGAGAAACACAGATACGCAGTATTTT.

V gene TRBV29-1 combines with J gene TRBJ1-4; 8 bases are shared with TRBD1. CDR3 size: 14 residues. V trimming: 3 bases; J trimming: 8 bases; junction bases outside the gene matches: 8. Germline values: CDR1 SQVTM, CDR2 ANQGSEA. The CDR3 loop is CSVEDRALEEKLFF. CDR3 bases: TGCAGCGTTGAGGACAGGGCCCTGGAAGAAAAACTGTTTTTT.

This clonotype has a handful of counts. The V and J genes are TRBV28 and TRBJ2-7, with D perhaps matching TRBD2 (5 bases). This CDR3 spans 15 amino acids. V gave up 3 bases and J gave up 3 bases, with 15 bases separating them. The germline V gene encodes CDR1 MDHEN and CDR2 SYDVKM. In DNA, the CDR3 is TGTGCCAGCAGTTTGGGAGCCATGGCCTACTACGAGCAGTACTTC. Residues: CASSLGAMAYYEQYF.

This clonotype was recorded at least ten times. The rearrangement links TRBV20-1 to TRBJ2-3; 13 positions match TRBD2. The ends lost 2 bases at V and 6 bases at J; junction bases unmatched: 5. The germline CDR1 and CDR2 sequences are DFQATT and SNEGSKA (reference sequence). The CDR3 loop spans 15 amino acids. CDR3 sequence reads: CSARRLAGGSDTQYF. The DNA of the CDR3 is TGCAGTGCTAGAAGACTAGCGGGGGGTTCGGATACGCAGTATTTT.

This sequence joins TRBV10-3 and TRBJ2-1; the match to TRBD2 covers 7 bases. The CDR3 totals 17 residues. V shed 2 bases, J shed 2 bases, and the junction held 9 bases outside the gene matches. Germline lookup yields CDR1 ENHRY and CDR2 SYGVKD. In DNA form, the CDR3 reads TGTGCCATCAGTGAGGAGATAGCGGGTTCCCCCTACAATGAGCAGTTCTTC. This codes for CAISEEIAGSPYNEQFF.

This chain links TRBV10-3 with TRBJ2-5; D gene uncertain. V was trimmed by 4 bases and J by 3 bases, leaving 6 bases between them. The CDR3 length is 12 residues. The germline V gene has CDR1 ENHRY and CDR2 SYGVKD. The CDR3 nucleotides read TGTGCCATCAGTGCTGGGGAAGAGACCCAGTACTTC. Protein sequence: CAISAGEETQYF.

V gene TRBV6-5 combines with J gene TRBJ2-6; D call uncertain. CDR3 length: 12 amino acids. V was clipped by 6 bases and J by 2 bases, with 2 bases between them. Germline V gene lookup returns CDR1 MNHEY and CDR2 SVGAGI. In nucleotides, the CDR3 is TGTGCCAGCAGCGCTGGGGCCAACGTCCTGACTTTC. As protein: CASSAGANVLTF.

This chain joins TRBV19 and TRBJ1-1; D is uncertain. The CDR3 length is 15 residues. Germline V gives CDR1 LNHDA, CDR2 SQIVND (reference sequence). V lost 5 bases and J lost 8, with 21 bases in between. CDR3 sequence: CASSAPARANTEAFF. The CDR3 DNA reads TGTGCCAGTAGTGCCCCGGCACGCGCGAATACGGAAGCTTTCTTT.

Ten or more counts support this clonotype. The genes are TRBV12-3 or TRBV12-4 and TRBJ2-7, with 7 bases identical to TRBD2. The CDR3 has 14 amino acids. V was pared by 5 bases and J by 0 bases, with 4 bases of the junction left unmatched. The CDR3 sequence is CASSRSGNSYEQYF. CDR3 coding DNA: TGTGCCAGCAGTAGAAGCGGGAACTCCTACGAGCAGTACTTC.

The chain is built from TRBV11-1 and TRBJ2-1; tentatively, D is TRBD2 (5 bases). Per the germline V gene, CDR1 is SGHAT and CDR2 is FQDESV (reference sequence). CDR3 length equals 18 residues. Trimming shortened V by 5 bases and J by 7 bases, and 27 bases separated the two germline ends. CDR3 coding DNA: TGTGCCAGCAGCACGCCCCCGATACTAGGGTTGAAAGTAAATGAGCAGTTCTTC. Translation: CASSTPPILGLKVNEQFF.

This clonotype was found many times. The chain recombines TRBV5-6 with TRBJ1-2; unclear D gene. V was cut by 6 bases and J by 2 bases, with 8 bases left in between. The CDR3 sequence is 12 residues long. Germline assignment: CDR1 SGHDT and CDR2 YYEEEE. The CDR3 sequence is CASTWLNYGYTF. CDR3 DNA: TGTGCCAGCACCTGGTTGAACTATGGCTACACCTTC. The variable domain in full, completed from reference TRBV5-6 and TRBJ1-2, reads DAGVTQSPTHLIKTRGQQVTLRCSPKSGHDTVSWYQQALGQGPQFIFQYYEEEERQRGNFPDRFSGHQFPNYSSELNVNALLLGDSALYLCASTWLNYGYTFGSGTRLTVV.

In its sample, this clonotype was seen a few times. The rearrangement uses TRBV7-2 and TRBJ2-3; 8 bases map to TRBD2. Germline loops: CDR1 SGHTA, CDR2 FQGNSA. V shed 4 bases and J 2 bases; nucleotides not matched to a gene: 2. This CDR3 region has 14 residues. The CDR3 sequence is CASSSTSVTDTQYF. The CDR3, as DNA: TGTGCCAGCAGCTCGACTAGCGTCACAGATACGCAGTATTTT.

The chain links TRBV7-2 to TRBJ2-7; tentative D call: TRBD2 (6 bases). The V and J ends lost 2 bases and 3 bases respectively, with 11 bases between them. CDR1 SGHTA and CDR2 FQGNSA come from the germline V gene. The CDR3 is 14 amino acids. CDR3 protein: CASSLWRESYEQYF. Here the CDR3 DNA reads TGTGCCAGCAGCTTATGGCGGGAAAGCTACGAGCAGTACTTC.

This clonotype was seen a few times. V gene TRBV27 combines with J gene TRBJ2-7; possibly TRBD1 for D (6 bases). Trimming left V 5 bases short and J 3 bases short, with 17 bases between. Germline V gene lookup returns CDR1 MNHEY and CDR2 SMNVEV (reference sequence). The CDR3 spans 15 residues. CDR3 in DNA: TGTGCCAGCAGTAAACAGGGAATCGAATTCTACGAGCAGTACTTC. It is translated as CASSKQGIEFYEQYF.

This clonotype showed up just once. The V call is TRBV7-2, the J call TRBJ2-1; D unresolved. V lost 5 bases and J lost 7, with 9 bases in between. The germline V gene has CDR1 SGHTA and CDR2 FQGNSA. The CDR3 is 12 amino acids. The CDR3 region is CASSHFMNEQFF. The CDR3 region has the DNA TGTGCCAGCAGCCATTTCATGAATGAGCAGTTCTTC.

The chain joins TRBV6-1 to TRBJ2-5; 12 bases line up with TRBD2. The CDR3 has 16 amino acids. The ends lost 5 bases at V and 2 bases at J; junction bases unmatched: 6. The V gene's germline CDR1 is MNHNS and CDR2 SASEGT. CDR3 amino acids: CASSPRTSGKQETQYF. The CDR3 DNA reads as TGTGCCAGCAGTCCCCGGACTAGCGGGAAACAAGAGACCCAGTACTTC.

This clonotype was seen at least ten times. The genes are TRBV5-6 and TRBJ1-2; a weak D match, TRBD1 (5 bases). Germline CDR1 reads SGHDT; CDR2 reads YYEEEE. V lost 0 bases and J lost 8, with 26 bases in between. This CDR3 spans 18 amino acids. The CDR3 coding sequence is TGTGCCAGCAGCTTGGCACCAACCGGGACCTTCCTCAGTCAGGGCTACACCTTC. Amino acid sequence: CASSLAPTGTFLSQGYTF.

In this sample, this clonotype turned up a few times. This chain links TRBV29-1 with TRBJ2-2; 8 bases match TRBD1. This CDR3 spans 13 amino acids. From germline, CDR1 is SQVTM and CDR2 ANQGSEA. V lost 5 bases to trimming and J lost 4 bases; unmatched junction nucleotides: 3. The CDR3 reads CSVRQGLTGELFF. The CDR3 bases are TGCAGCGTTAGACAGGGGCTCACCGGGGAGCTGTTTTTT.

This clonotype showed up just a few times. The rearrangement uses TRBV20-1 and TRBJ2-5; perhaps TRBD2 as D (5 bases). V lost 6 bases and J lost 5, with 13 bases in between. Germline lookup yields CDR1 DFQATT and CDR2 SNEGSKA (reference sequence). The CDR3 covers 12 residues. This CDR3 is CSAVTSPETQYF. DNA of the CDR3: TGCAGTGCCGTAACTAGTCCGGAGACCCAGTACTTC.

This clonotype was detected a few times. This chain joins TRBV7-2 and TRBJ2-7; 7 nucleotides line up with TRBD2. The CDR3 spans 14 residues. Germline trimming cut 5 bases from V and 0 bases from J; bases unmatched to any gene: 4. CDR1 SGHTA and CDR2 FQGNSA come from the germline V gene. The CDR3, as DNA: TGTGCCAGCAGCCCCCTAGCGGCCTCCTACGAGCAGTACTTC. Protein: CASSPLAASYEQYF.

The chain couples TRBV6-2 or TRBV6-3 to TRBJ2-3; no reliable D call. With 0 bases removed from V and 2 bases from J, the gap between germline ends came to 6 bases. The CDR3 runs to 14 residues. The germline V gene encodes CDR1 MNHEY and CDR2 SVGEGT. CDR3 sequence (DNA): TGTGCCAGCAGTTACTCGGCCCTCACAGATACGCAGTATTTT. This translates into CASSYSALTDTQYF.

The rearrangement links TRBV2 to TRBJ2-4, with D perhaps assigned TRBD1 or TRBD2 (5 bases each). CDR1 SNHLY and CDR2 FYNNEI come from the germline V gene. V gave up 2 bases and J gave up 1 base, with 12 bases separating them. The CDR3 is 16 amino acids. For the CDR3, the DNA is TGTGCCAGCAGTGAATTGGGGGTGATGGCCAAAAACATTCAGTACTTC. This codes for CASSELGVMAKNIQYF.

This clonotype was recorded a few times. V is TRBV20-1 and J is TRBJ2-5; perhaps TRBD1 as D (6 bases). With 5 bases removed from V and 7 bases from J, the gap between germline ends came to 26 bases. The V gene's germline CDR1 is DFQATT and CDR2 SNEGSKA (reference sequence). This CDR3 region has 16 residues. The DNA of the CDR3 is TGCAGTGCTCCAAACTATGGGGCAGGGGATAAGGTGACCCAGTACTTC. This gives the protein CSAPNYGAGDKVTQYF.

This clonotype was picked up many times. The chain carries TRBV12-3 or TRBV12-4 and TRBJ2-4; the D gene is possibly TRBD2 (6 bases). CDR3 length equals 14 residues. The germline V and J ends were trimmed by 0 bases and 8 bases, with 11 bases remaining between them. CDR3 loop: CASSLAGGGDIQYF. DNA of the CDR3: TGTGCCAGCAGTTTAGCGGGGGGTGGCGACATTCAGTACTTC.

This clonotype showed up just a few times. V is TRBV4-3 and J is TRBJ2-3; D possibly corresponds to TRBD1 (6 bases). This CDR3 has 14 residues. V lost 1 base and J 4 bases, leaving 9 bases between the germline ends. Germline CDR1 and CDR2: LGHNA and YSLEER. CDR3 loop: CASSQGGPPDTQYF. CDR3 nucleotides: TGCGCCAGCAGCCAAGGGGGGCCCCCAGATACGCAGTATTTT.

The chain has TRBV7-3 and TRBJ2-3, with 7 bases aligning to TRBD2. CDR1 and CDR2 (germline): SGHTA, FQGTGA. This CDR3 is 14 amino acids long. V lost 5 bases, J lost 3 bases, and 5 bases stayed unmatched. The CDR3 nucleotides are TGTGCCAGCAGCGACCTGGGAGGGACAGATACGCAGTATTTT. Protein sequence: CASSDLGGTDTQYF. The entire variable domain, with the rest obtained from reference TRBV7-3 and TRBJ2-3, is as follows: GAGVSQTPSNKVTEKGKYVELRCDPISGHTALYWYRQSLGQGPEFLIYFQGTGAADDSGLPNDRFFAVRPEGSVSTLKIQRTERGDSAVYLCASSDLGGTDTQYFGPGTRLTVL.

In its sample, this clonotype was seen a few times. The V call is TRBV7-9, the J call TRBJ1-5; 7 bases align to TRBD1. CDR1 SEHNR and CDR2 FQNEAQ come from the germline V gene (reference sequence). Trimming took 4 bases from V and 0 from J; bases not matched to a gene: 9. This CDR3 comprises 17 residues. CDR3 loop: CASSSSQGGASNQPQHF. The CDR3 DNA reads TGTGCCAGCAGCTCCTCCCAGGGGGGGGCTAGCAATCAGCCCCAGCATTTT.